This TCR beta chain was observed in a study of blood T cells in healthy people across ages. Primers used in a second PCR of about 7 to 12 cycles were a sample-barcoded 5' primer and a J-beta primer mix. TCRdb called the 5' RACE reads again in MiXCR, with one record for every CDR3 protein. In the table there are approximately 690,000 distinct CDR3 sequences, about 43% of which are singletons. The CDR3 length is 15 residues. Germline V gene lookup returns CDR1 SGHTA and CDR2 FQGNSA. This clonotype was obtained from an elderly man in good health. This chain connects TRBV7-2 to TRBJ2-4, with a tentative D call TRBD2 (6 bases). The end of the DNA is better explained by TRBJ2-7, so the J call may be wrong. The sample consisted of blood. CDR3 protein: CASSLAPGDPYEQYF. The CDR3 region has the DNA TGTGCCAGCAGCTTAGCCCCGGGGGATCCATACGAGCAGTACTTC.